These T cell receptor beta chains were read from a single sample in a study of breast tumors, draining lymph nodes, adjacent tissues. TCRdb reanalysed the multiplex PCR reads using MiXCR and keeps one entry per CDR3 protein. The sample holds 150,000 to 200,000 distinct CDR3 sequences, approximately 33% seen once. Sequencing was performed on axillary lymph node tissue. These receptors were taken from a female donor with breast cancer. Some clones in this sample may be carry-over from other donors' samples. Both conserved end residues are part of each CDR3. The D gene is left open where the match is weak. Only part of the rows carry a size: once, few, many, or a class if the clone is expanded.

TRBV7-9	TRBJ2-5	-	TRBD1	CASSQQGAGELGTQYF	TGTGCCAGCAGCCAACAGGGGGCGGGAGAGTTGGGGACCCAGTACTTC
TRBV29-1	TRBJ2-3	many	-	CSVTDTQYF	TGCAGCGTCACAGATACGCAGTATTTT
TRBV6-6	TRBJ1-2	many	-	CASSPRGSGTGGYTF	TGTGCCAGCAGCCCCAGGGGATCAGGGACGGGTGGCTACACCTTC
TRBV30	TRBJ1-5	many	TRBD1	CAWDRGRGNQPQHF	TGTGCCTGGGACAGGGGGCGAGGCAATCAGCCCCAGCATTTT
TRBV12-3/TRBV12-4	TRBJ2-7	many	-	CASSFRRGDYEQYF	TGTGCCAGCAGTTTTCGTCGCGGGGACTACGAGCAGTACTTC
TRBV11-1	TRBJ1-2	many	TRBD1	CASSFGQGRGYTF	TGTGCCAGCAGCTTCGGACAGGGAAGAGGCTACACCTTC
TRBV5-8	TRBJ1-2	many	-	CASIKEDRDADYTF	TGTGCCAGCATCAAGGAGGACCGGGACGCGGACTACACCTTC
TRBV28	TRBJ1-2	-	-	CASSLGADYGYTF	TGTGCCAGCAGCTTGGGAGCCGACTATGGCTACACCTTC
TRBV7-8	TRBJ1-1	-	-	CASSLGRVLSWIMHTEAFF	TGTGCCAGCAGCTTAGGCAGGGTTCTGTCTTGGATCATGCACACTGAAGCTTTCTTT
TRBV10-2	TRBJ2-3	-	-	CASSESGATDTQYF	TGCGCCAGCAGTGAGTCGGGGGCAACAGATACGCAGTATTTT
TRBV3-1	TRBJ1-2	-	TRBD1	CASSQGQGSYGCTF	TGTGCCAGCAGCCAAGGACAGGGAAGCTATGGCTGCACCTTC
TRBV5-1	TRBJ2-7	-	-	CASSLLGDYEQYF	TGCGCCAGCAGCTTACTGGGGGACTACGAGCAGTACTTC
TRBV20-1	TRBJ2-7	many	-	CSARDAAGGLLEQYF	TGCAGTGCTAGAGATGCGGCAGGGGGGCTTCTCGAGCAGTACTTC
TRBV7-6	TRBJ2-3	many	-	CASSLEAGMDTQYF	TGTGCCAGCAGCTTAGAGGCGGGGATGGATACGCAGTATTTT
TRBV2	TRBJ2-5	many	TRBD1	CASSRTGGSETQYF	TGTGCCAGCAGCCGGACAGGGGGCTCGGAGACCCAGTACTTC
TRBV6-5	TRBJ2-3	many	-	CASSYGGVTQYF	TGTGCCAGCAGTTACGGGGGAGTTACGCAGTATTTT
TRBV5-4	TRBJ1-4	-	-	CASSLVGANEKLFF	TGTGCCAGCAGCTTGGTTGGGGCTAATGAAAAACTGTTTTTT
TRBV6-1	TRBJ2-1	-	-	CASGPGGGPRWFF	TGTGCCAGCGGACCGGGTGGGGGCCCTCGGTGGTTCTTC
TRBV2	TRBJ2-6	-	TRBD2	CASTTSGASGANVLTF	TGTGCCAGCACAACTAGCGGGGCTTCTGGGGCCAACGTCCTGACTTTC
TRBV12-3/TRBV12-4	TRBJ1-5	many	-	CASRHHGGDQPQHF	TGTGCCAGCAGACACCACGGGGGGGATCAGCCCCAGCATTTT
TRBV2	TRBJ1-2	many	-	CASSRTGLLGNGYTF	TGTGCCAGCAGCCGAACTGGACTGCTCGGGAATGGCTACACCTTC
TRBV13	TRBJ2-7	many	-	CASSLKAFSSYEQYF	TGTGCCAGCAGCTTAAAGGCATTCAGCTCCTACGAGCAGTACTTC
TRBV7-6	TRBJ1-6	many	-	CASSARAGPNSPLHF	TGTGCCAGCAGCGCCCGGGCAGGCCCGAATTCACCCCTCCACTTT
TRBV19	TRBJ2-1	many	TRBD2	CASSILWASGSEQFF	TGTGCCAGTAGTATACTATGGGCTAGCGGAAGTGAGCAGTTCTTC
TRBV27	TRBJ1-5	few	-	CASSPTGQAHQPQHF	TGTGCCAGCAGTCCGACAGGACAAGCTCATCAGCCCCAGCATTTT
TRBV25-1	TRBJ2-7	-	-	CASSCRDTSSYEQYF	TGTGCCAGCAGTTGCCGGGACACCAGCTCCTACGAGCAGTACTTC
TRBV12-3/TRBV12-4	TRBJ2-6	many	TRBD1	CASRLSPGQGVAGANVLTF	TGTGCCAGCAGGTTGTCTCCGGGACAGGGGGTAGCTGGGGCCAACGTCCTGACTTTC
TRBV20-1	TRBJ2-7	many	-	CSAKEGTWVYEQYF	TGCAGTGCTAAGGAAGGGACATGGGTCTACGAGCAGTACTTC
TRBV24-1	TRBJ2-1	-	TRBD1	CITSGGTGKRQNEQFF	TGTATCACCAGTGGCGGGACAGGGAAAAGACAGAATGAGCAGTTCTTC
TRBV25-1	TRBJ2-2	-	TRBD2	CASRGLAGLNTGELFF	TGTGCCAGCAGGGGACTAGCGGGCTTGAACACCGGGGAGCTGTTTTTT
TRBV4-2	TRBJ1-6	many	-	CASSQEGGVASPLHF	TGTGCCAGCAGCCAAGAGGGCGGGGTCGCGTCACCCCTCCACTTT
TRBV14	TRBJ2-1	-	-	CASSQLGRGNNEQFF	TGTGCCAGCAGCCAGCTAGGGAGAGGAAACAATGAGCAGTTCTTC
TRBV11-2	TRBJ2-1	many	-	CASSLEGIRGSSSYNEQFF	TGTGCCAGCAGCTTAGAAGGCATCCGGGGGAGCAGCTCCTACAATGAGCAGTTCTTC
TRBV11-2	TRBJ2-2	-	-	CASSEIGELFF	TGTGCCAGCAGCGAAATAGGGGAGCTGTTTTTT
TRBV6-2/TRBV6-3	TRBJ2-7	-	TRBD1	CAGGTGSYEQYF	TGTGCTGGCGGGACAGGTTCCTACGAGCAGTACTTC
TRBV5-1	TRBJ2-5	-	-	CASSLRDSTHETQYF	TGCGCCAGCAGCTTGAGGGATTCCACACACGAGACCCAGTACTTC
TRBV19	TRBJ1-5	-	-	CASSIQEGVWGNQPQHF	TGTGCCAGTAGTATCCAGGAGGGGGTTTGGGGCAATCAGCCCCAGCATTTT
TRBV6-6	TRBJ2-5	many	-	CASRFRGRGQETQYF	TGTGCCAGCAGATTCAGGGGTAGAGGTCAAGAGACCCAGTACTTC
TRBV7-9	TRBJ2-1	-	TRBD2	CASSPGPAGEDEQFF	TGTGCCAGCAGCCCGGGACCAGCGGGAGAGGATGAGCAGTTCTTC